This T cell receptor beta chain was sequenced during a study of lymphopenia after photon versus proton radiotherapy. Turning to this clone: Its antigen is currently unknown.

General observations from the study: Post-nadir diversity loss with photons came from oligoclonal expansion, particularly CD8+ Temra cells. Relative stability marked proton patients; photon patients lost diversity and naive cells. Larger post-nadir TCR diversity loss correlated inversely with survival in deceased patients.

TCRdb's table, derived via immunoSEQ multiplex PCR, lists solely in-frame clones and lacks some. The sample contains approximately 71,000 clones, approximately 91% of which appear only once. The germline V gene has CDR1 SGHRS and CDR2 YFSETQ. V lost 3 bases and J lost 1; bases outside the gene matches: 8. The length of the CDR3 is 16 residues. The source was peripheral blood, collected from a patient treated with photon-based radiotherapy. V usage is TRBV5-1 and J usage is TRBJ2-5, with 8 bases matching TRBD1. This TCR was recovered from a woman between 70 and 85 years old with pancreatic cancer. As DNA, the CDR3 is TGCGCCAGCAGCTCGCCAGACAGGGGAATCCAAGAGACCCAGTACTTC. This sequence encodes CASSSPDRGIQETQYF.